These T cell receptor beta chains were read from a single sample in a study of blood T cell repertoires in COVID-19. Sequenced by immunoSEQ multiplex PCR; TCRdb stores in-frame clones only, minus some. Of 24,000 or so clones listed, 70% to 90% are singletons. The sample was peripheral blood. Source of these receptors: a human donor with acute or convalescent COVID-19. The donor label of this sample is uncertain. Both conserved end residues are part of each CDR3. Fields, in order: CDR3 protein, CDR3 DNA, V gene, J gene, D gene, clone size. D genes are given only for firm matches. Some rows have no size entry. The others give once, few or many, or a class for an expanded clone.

CDR3 protein: CASTPNQTSGPPSSYNEQFF; CDR3 DNA: TGCGCCAGCACCCCCAACCAGACTAGCGGGCCTCCGAGCTCCTACAATGAGCAGTTCTTC; V gene: TRBV5-1; J gene: TRBJ2-1; D gene: TRBD2; clone size: -
CDR3 protein: CASRGNRISTDTQYF; CDR3 DNA: TGTGCCAGTAGGGGAAACAGGATATCCACAGATACGCAGTATTTT; V gene: TRBV19; J gene: TRBJ2-3; D gene: -; clone size: -
CDR3 protein: CASSQGGRGAEAFF; CDR3 DNA: TGTGCCAGCAGCCAAGGGGGCCGTGGCGCTGAAGCTTTCTTT; V gene: TRBV14; J gene: TRBJ1-1; D gene: -; clone size: -
CDR3 protein: CASSLDRDNEQYF; CDR3 DNA: TGTGCCAGCAGCTTAGACAGGGACAACGAGCAGTACTTC; V gene: TRBV11-2; J gene: TRBJ2-7; D gene: -; clone size: once
CDR3 protein: CASSPTPTGPNTEAFF; CDR3 DNA: TGTGCCAGCAGCCCAACTCCGACAGGGCCCAACACTGAAGCTTTCTTT; V gene: TRBV5-6; J gene: TRBJ1-1; D gene: TRBD1; clone size: -
CDR3 protein: CASALPGGPSSYEQYF; CDR3 DNA: TGTGCTAGTGCCCTCCCAGGGGGCCCCAGCTCCTACGAGCAGTACTTC; V gene: TRBV12-5; J gene: TRBJ2-7; D gene: TRBD1; clone size: -
CDR3 protein: CASSQDEGGIRAQHF; CDR3 DNA: TGCGCCAGCAGCCAAGATGAGGGCGGCATTCGGGCCCAGCATTTT; V gene: TRBV4-1; J gene: TRBJ1-5; D gene: -; clone size: -
CDR3 protein: CASGRGTGQETQYF; CDR3 DNA: TGTGCTAGTGGCAGAGGGACAGGTCAAGAGACCCAGTACTTC; V gene: TRBV12-5; J gene: TRBJ2-5; D gene: TRBD1; clone size: -
CDR3 protein: CASTRSTSGITDTQYF; CDR3 DNA: TGCGCCAGCACTCGGTCGACTAGCGGAATCACAGATACGCAGTATTTT; V gene: TRBV5-1; J gene: TRBJ2-3; D gene: TRBD2; clone size: -
CDR3 protein: CATSGGGTSGRDNEQFF; CDR3 DNA: TGTGCCACCAGTGGAGGGGGGACTAGCGGGAGGGACAATGAGCAGTTCTTC; V gene: TRBV24-1; J gene: TRBJ2-1; D gene: TRBD2; clone size: -
CDR3 protein: CASSQATAGGFYGYTF; CDR3 DNA: TGTGCCAGCAGCCAGGCTACTGCGGGGGGATTTTATGGCTACACCTTC; V gene: TRBV4-2; J gene: TRBJ1-2; D gene: -; clone size: -
CDR3 protein: CAISEDPGTEAFF; CDR3 DNA: TGTGCCATCAGTGAGGACCCCGGGACTGAAGCTTTCTTT; V gene: TRBV10-3; J gene: TRBJ1-1; D gene: -; clone size: -
CDR3 protein: CASSGLSGGNTGELFF; CDR3 DNA: TGTGCCAGCAGCGGACTTTCAGGGGGGAACACCGGGGAGCTGTTTTTT; V gene: TRBV5-4; J gene: TRBJ2-2; D gene: TRBD1; clone size: -
CDR3 protein: CASSQREGPYEQYF; CDR3 DNA: TGTGCCAGCAGTCAGCGGGAGGGCCCCTACGAGCAGTACTTC; V gene: TRBV6-5; J gene: TRBJ2-7; D gene: TRBD2; clone size: -
CDR3 protein: CATSDFPRVHEQFF; CDR3 DNA: TGTGCCACCAGTGATTTTCCCAGGGTCCATGAGCAGTTCTTC; V gene: TRBV24-1; J gene: TRBJ2-1; D gene: -; clone size: -
CDR3 protein: CATGGPRETQYF; CDR3 DNA: TGTGCCACGGGGGGCCCCCGGGAGACCCAGTACTTC; V gene: TRBV12-3/TRBV12-4; J gene: TRBJ2-5; D gene: -; clone size: -
CDR3 protein: CASSWAGDGYTF; CDR3 DNA: TGTGCCAGCAGTTGGGCAGGCGACGGCTACACCTTC; V gene: TRBV25-1; J gene: TRBJ1-2; D gene: -; clone size: -
CDR3 protein: CASSRLGLASYEQYF; CDR3 DNA: TGTGCCAGCAGCCGCCTAGGACTAGCGTCCTACGAGCAGTACTTC; V gene: TRBV27; J gene: TRBJ2-7; D gene: TRBD2; clone size: -
CDR3 protein: CASSEARDRYTDTQYF; CDR3 DNA: TGTGCCAGCAGTGAAGCGCGGGACCGATACACAGATACGCAGTATTTT; V gene: TRBV6-1; J gene: TRBJ2-3; D gene: -; clone size: -
CDR3 protein: CASSSRPDSVETQYF; CDR3 DNA: TGTGCCAGCAGTTCCCGCCCCGACAGCGTAGAGACCCAGTACTTC; V gene: TRBV5-5; J gene: TRBJ2-5; D gene: -; clone size: -
CDR3 protein: CASRPGGGTTDTQYF; CDR3 DNA: TGTGCCAGCAGGCCCGGTGGGGGGACCACAGATACGCAGTATTTT; V gene: TRBV6-5; J gene: TRBJ2-3; D gene: -; clone size: -
CDR3 protein: CAISESQGANSPLHF; CDR3 DNA: TGTGCCATCAGTGAGTCACAGGGGGCTAATTCACCCCTCCACTTT; V gene: TRBV10-3; J gene: TRBJ1-6; D gene: TRBD1; clone size: -
CDR3 protein: CAWGQGRDTQYF; CDR3 DNA: TGTGCCTGGGGACAGGGTAGGGATACGCAGTATTTT; V gene: TRBV30; J gene: TRBJ2-3; D gene: TRBD1; clone size: once
CDR3 protein: CASSLRPSGKRAGNTIYF; CDR3 DNA: TGTGCCAGCTCACTAAGACCCTCGGGAAAAAGGGCTGGAAACACCATATATTTT; V gene: TRBV18; J gene: TRBJ1-3; D gene: -; clone size: -
CDR3 protein: CASSLDYGQEAFF; CDR3 DNA: TGTGCCAGCAGCTTGGATTACGGACAGGAAGCTTTCTTT; V gene: TRBV5-6; J gene: TRBJ1-1; D gene: -; clone size: once
CDR3 protein: CASSELALRETQYF; CDR3 DNA: TGTGCCAGCAGCGAACTAGCTCTCCGAGAGACCCAGTACTTC; V gene: TRBV9; J gene: TRBJ2-5; D gene: -; clone size: -
CDR3 protein: CASSLYGGESYEQYF; CDR3 DNA: TGTGCCAGCAGCTTGTACGGGGGGGAGTCCTACGAGCAGTACTTC; V gene: TRBV5-8; J gene: TRBJ2-7; D gene: TRBD2; clone size: -
CDR3 protein: CASSSTGTALSSGYTF; CDR3 DNA: TGTGCCAGCAGCTCCACGGGGACAGCTTTGTCGTCTGGCTACACCTTC; V gene: TRBV7-3; J gene: TRBJ1-2; D gene: TRBD1; clone size: -